Reported below is one TCR beta chain. Its antigen is as yet unknown. The data stem from a study of beta chain features in type 1 diabetes. Points from the study as a whole: Fewer insertions but more deletions were seen at VDJ junctions in type 1 diabetes patients. Whether TCRB rearrangement is influenced by HLA type went unresolved here. Naive, central memory and Treg TCRB repertoires seemed to resemble each other more closely in patients than they did in healthy donors.

With 7 bases removed from V and 5 bases from J, the gap between germline ends came to 17 bases. Germline V lookup: CDR1 MNHNY, CDR2 SVGAGI (reference sequence). This CDR3 comprises 15 residues. Investigators reverse transcribed all isolated RNA, so they sequenced expressed TCRB transcripts. This table comes from immunoSEQ multiplex PCR, and its TCRdb copy is limited to in-frame clones, with some not included. The sample consists of hundreds of thousands of clones, roughly a sixth of them appearing once. Sequencing was carried out using naive CD4+ T cells from blood. The genes are TRBV6-6 and TRBJ1-4; TRBD1 is a possible D gene (6 bases). The receptor was isolated from a young man in good health. The CDR3 loop is CASTPSDRRNEKLFF. Written as DNA, the CDR3 is TGTGCCAGCACCCCATCGGACAGAAGGAATGAAAAACTGTTTTTT.